The rows below give T cell receptor beta chains drawn from one sample of a study of T-cell reconstitution after alpha-beta-depleted transplantation in children. TCRdb re-called the PCR reads with MiXCR, one entry per CDR3 protein. The sample holds approximately 300,000 distinct CDR3 sequences; 10% are singletons and the top ten take about 8%. The input for sequencing was PBMCs, taken before TCRalphabeta/CD19-depleted stem cell transplant. The receptors here all came from a boy younger than two with acute myeloid leukemia, due to receive a stem cell transplant. The CDR3 runs from the conserved cysteine through the conserved F or W. The D gene is left open where the match is weak. The listing skips clone size in some rows; elsewhere it reads once, few, many or a size class.

abundance: many; v_gene: TRBV11-2; d_gene: .; j_gene: TRBJ1-4; len: 13; CDR3aa: CASSLRTAEKLFF; CDR3nt: TGTGCCAGCAGCTTAAGAACAGCCGAAAAACTGTTTTTT
abundance: many; v_gene: TRBV4-2; d_gene: TRBD2; j_gene: TRBJ2-4; len: 18; CDR3aa: CASSNGLAGDLTKNIQYF; CDR3nt: TGTGCCAGCAGCAACGGACTAGCGGGAGATTTGACCAAAAACATTCAGTACTTC
abundance: .; v_gene: TRBV4-3; d_gene: .; j_gene: TRBJ1-2; len: 11; CDR3aa: CASSQGNGYTF; CDR3nt: TGCGCCAGCAGCCAAGGCAACGGCTACACCTTC
abundance: .; v_gene: TRBV11-3; d_gene: TRBD1; j_gene: TRBJ2-7; len: 15; CDR3aa: CASSLSGTGAYEPYF; CDR3nt: TGTGCCAGCAGCTTAAGCGGGACAGGGGCCTACGAGCCGTACTTC
abundance: many; v_gene: TRBV7-6; d_gene: .; j_gene: TRBJ2-5; len: 17; CDR3aa: CASSNLPALGLQETQYF; CDR3nt: TGTGCCAGCAGCAATCTCCCGGCCCTAGGCCTACAAGAGACCCAGTACTTC
abundance: many; v_gene: TRBV12-3/TRBV12-4; d_gene: TRBD1; j_gene: TRBJ1-5; len: 15; CDR3aa: CASSLWTGGNQPQHF; CDR3nt: TGTGCCAGCAGTTTGTGGACAGGGGGCAATCAGCCCCAGCATTTT
abundance: few; v_gene: TRBV7-3; d_gene: TRBD1; j_gene: TRBJ2-7; len: 13; CDR3aa: CASSLRQGWEQYF; CDR3nt: TGTGCCAGCAGCCTAAGACAGGGTTGGGAGCAGTACTTC
abundance: many; v_gene: TRBV12-3/TRBV12-4; d_gene: .; j_gene: TRBJ2-7; len: 16; CDR3aa: CASSPTAGKGSYEQYF; CDR3nt: TGTGCCAGCAGTCCAACGGCGGGTAAAGGATCCTACGAGCAGTACTTC
abundance: .; v_gene: TRBV20-1; d_gene: TRBD1; j_gene: TRBJ1-1; len: 16; CDR3aa: CSASIPPNRGWTEAFF; CDR3nt: TGCAGTGCTAGTATTCCCCCCAACAGGGGTTGGACTGAAGCTTTCTTT
abundance: few; v_gene: TRBV12-3/TRBV12-4; d_gene: .; j_gene: TRBJ1-2; len: 15; CDR3aa: CASRPQGSITHGYTF; CDR3nt: TGTGCCAGCAGACCACAGGGTAGTATAACCCATGGCTACACCTTC
abundance: few; v_gene: TRBV28; d_gene: .; j_gene: TRBJ1-5; len: 14; CDR3aa: CASSARRVNQPQHF; CDR3nt: TGTGCCAGCAGTGCACGCAGGGTAAATCAGCCCCAGCATTTT
abundance: many; v_gene: TRBV7-9; d_gene: .; j_gene: TRBJ2-7; len: 15; CDR3aa: CASSPVRGPSYEQYF; CDR3nt: TGTGCCAGCAGCCCAGTTCGGGGCCCCTCCTACGAGCAGTACTTC
abundance: many; v_gene: TRBV3-1; d_gene: .; j_gene: TRBJ2-7; len: 14; CDR3aa: CASSQDLGPYEQYF; CDR3nt: TGTGCCAGCAGCCAAGATCTGGGACCCTACGAGCAGTACTTC
abundance: many; v_gene: TRBV14; d_gene: .; j_gene: TRBJ2-1; len: 15; CDR3aa: CASSPSFRKYNEQFF; CDR3nt: TGTGCCAGCAGCCCCTCTTTCCGAAAATACAATGAGCAGTTCTTC
abundance: many; v_gene: TRBV12-3/TRBV12-4; d_gene: .; j_gene: TRBJ1-1; len: 14; CDR3aa: CASSFDRRNTEAFF; CDR3nt: TGTGCCAGCAGTTTCGACAGGAGGAACACTGAAGCTTTCTTT
abundance: many; v_gene: TRBV19; d_gene: .; j_gene: TRBJ1-2; len: 14; CDR3aa: CASSVGGHGYGYTF; CDR3nt: TGTGCCAGTAGTGTCGGGGGTCACGGCTATGGCTACACCTTC
abundance: .; v_gene: TRBV6-2/TRBV6-3; d_gene: TRBD1; j_gene: TRBJ1-5; len: 15; CDR3aa: CASSYSGTGLTPQHF; CDR3nt: TGTGCCAGCAGTTACTCCGGGACAGGGCTTACGCCCCAGCATTTT
abundance: .; v_gene: TRBV10-3; d_gene: TRBD2; j_gene: TRBJ2-3; len: 17; CDR3aa: CAISDQVKRGGWDTQYF; CDR3nt: TGTGCCATCAGTGACCAGGTTAAGCGGGGGGGCTGGGATACGCAGTATTTT
abundance: .; v_gene: TRBV7-3; d_gene: TRBD2; j_gene: TRBJ2-5; len: 14; CDR3aa: CASSFLAGSTAQYF; CDR3nt: TGTGCCAGCAGCTTCCTAGCGGGCTCAACGGCCCAGTACTTC
abundance: many; v_gene: TRBV29-1; d_gene: .; j_gene: TRBJ2-3; len: 12; CDR3aa: CSVGILTDTQYF; CDR3nt: TGCAGCGTTGGCATTCTCACAGATACGCAGTATTTT
abundance: .; v_gene: TRBV7-9; d_gene: .; j_gene: TRBJ2-5; len: 15; CDR3aa: CASSLDLPRGETQYF; CDR3nt: TGTGCCAGCAGCTTAGATTTACCCAGGGGAGAGACCCAGTACTTC
abundance: few; v_gene: TRBV29-1; d_gene: .; j_gene: TRBJ1-4; len: 13; CDR3aa: CSVRHATNEKLFF; CDR3nt: TGCAGCGTTCGCCATGCAACTAATGAAAAACTGTTTTTT
abundance: many; v_gene: TRBV7-3; d_gene: TRBD2; j_gene: TRBJ2-1; len: 18; CDR3aa: CASSLRRLAGLSYNEQFF; CDR3nt: TGTGCCAGCAGCTTAAGGAGACTAGCGGGGCTCTCCTACAATGAGCAGTTCTTC
abundance: many; v_gene: TRBV5-1; d_gene: TRBD1; j_gene: TRBJ2-4; len: 16; CDR3aa: CASSLRQGAVGNIQYF; CDR3nt: TGCGCCAGCAGCTTACGTCAGGGGGCGGTTGGAAACATTCAGTACTTC
abundance: many; v_gene: TRBV28; d_gene: TRBD2; j_gene: TRBJ2-7; len: 11; CDR3aa: CVSGRRYEQYF; CDR3nt: TGTGTTAGCGGGAGAAGATACGAGCAGTACTTC
abundance: many; v_gene: TRBV5-1; d_gene: TRBD2; j_gene: TRBJ2-1; len: 16; CDR3aa: CASSFVSGSSYNEQFF; CDR3nt: TGCGCCAGCAGCTTTGTTAGCGGGAGCTCCTACAATGAGCAGTTCTTC
abundance: many; v_gene: TRBV28; d_gene: .; j_gene: TRBJ2-5; len: 13; CDR3aa: CASRLQGTETQYF; CDR3nt: TGTGCCAGCAGGCTACAGGGCACAGAGACCCAGTACTTC
abundance: .; v_gene: TRBV6-1; d_gene: .; j_gene: TRBJ1-6; len: 15; CDR3aa: CASSAYRDYNSPLHF; CDR3nt: TGTGCCAGCAGTGCCTACAGGGACTATAATTCACCCCTCCACTTT
abundance: few; v_gene: TRBV5-1; d_gene: TRBD2; j_gene: TRBJ2-1; len: 16; CDR3aa: CASSLELASLKNEQFF; CDR3nt: TGCGCCAGCAGCTTGGAACTAGCGAGCCTTAAGAATGAGCAGTTCTTC
abundance: .; v_gene: TRBV24-1; d_gene: TRBD1; j_gene: TRBJ2-5; len: 16; CDR3aa: CATSDSQAGGEETQYF; CDR3nt: TGTGCCACCAGTGATTCCCAGGCAGGGGGAGAAGAGACCCAGTACTTC
abundance: many; v_gene: TRBV29-1; d_gene: .; j_gene: TRBJ2-2; len: 15; CDR3aa: CSVGLGGRVTGELFF; CDR3nt: TGCAGCGTTGGCCTCGGTGGCAGAGTCACCGGGGAGCTGTTTTTT
abundance: many; v_gene: TRBV5-1; d_gene: TRBD1; j_gene: TRBJ1-1; len: 16; CDR3aa: CASRETGGATYTEAFF; CDR3nt: TGCGCCAGCAGAGAAACAGGGGGCGCGACTTACACTGAAGCTTTCTTT
abundance: many; v_gene: TRBV12-3/TRBV12-4; d_gene: .; j_gene: TRBJ2-7; len: 15; CDR3aa: CASSSYSGGAYEQYF; CDR3nt: TGTGCCAGCAGTTCCTATTCTGGAGGTGCCTACGAGCAGTACTTC
abundance: .; v_gene: TRBV9; d_gene: .; j_gene: TRBJ2-2; len: 14; CDR3aa: CASTLNWGSGELFF; CDR3nt: TGTGCCAGCACCCTTAACTGGGGATCCGGGGAGCTGTTTTTT